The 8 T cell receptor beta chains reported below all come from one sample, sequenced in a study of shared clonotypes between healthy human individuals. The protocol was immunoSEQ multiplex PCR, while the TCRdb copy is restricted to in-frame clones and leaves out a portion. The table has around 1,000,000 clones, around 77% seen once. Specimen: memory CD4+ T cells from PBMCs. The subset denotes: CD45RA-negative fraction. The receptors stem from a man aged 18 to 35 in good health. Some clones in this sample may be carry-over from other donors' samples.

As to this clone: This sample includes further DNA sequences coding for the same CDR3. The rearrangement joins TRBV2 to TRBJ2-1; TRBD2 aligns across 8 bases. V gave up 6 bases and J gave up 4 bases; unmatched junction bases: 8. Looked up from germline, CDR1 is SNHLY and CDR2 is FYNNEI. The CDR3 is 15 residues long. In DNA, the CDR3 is TGTGCCAGCAGGAGAACTAGCGGAGTTTACAATGAGCAGTTCTTC. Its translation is CASRRTSGVYNEQFF.

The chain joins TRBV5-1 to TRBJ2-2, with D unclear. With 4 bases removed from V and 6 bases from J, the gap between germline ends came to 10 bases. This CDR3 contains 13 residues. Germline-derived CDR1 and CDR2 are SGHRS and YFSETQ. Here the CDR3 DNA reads TGCGCCAGCAGCCCGGAGCCCGCCGGGGAGCTGTTTTTT. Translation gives CASSPEPAGELFF.

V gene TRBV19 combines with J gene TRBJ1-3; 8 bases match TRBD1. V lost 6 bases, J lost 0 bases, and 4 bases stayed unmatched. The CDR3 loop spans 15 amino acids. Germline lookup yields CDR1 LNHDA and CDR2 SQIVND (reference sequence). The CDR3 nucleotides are TGTGCCAGTAGGACCGGGACAGGCTCTGGAAACACCATATATTTT. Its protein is CASRTGTGSGNTIYF.

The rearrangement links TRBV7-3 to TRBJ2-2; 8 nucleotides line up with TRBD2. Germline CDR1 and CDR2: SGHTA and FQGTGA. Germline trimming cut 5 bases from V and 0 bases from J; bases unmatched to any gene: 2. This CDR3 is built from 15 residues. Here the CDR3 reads CASSPAGANTGELFF. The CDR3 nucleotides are TGTGCCAGCAGCCCAGCGGGAGCGAACACCGGGGAGCTGTTTTTT.

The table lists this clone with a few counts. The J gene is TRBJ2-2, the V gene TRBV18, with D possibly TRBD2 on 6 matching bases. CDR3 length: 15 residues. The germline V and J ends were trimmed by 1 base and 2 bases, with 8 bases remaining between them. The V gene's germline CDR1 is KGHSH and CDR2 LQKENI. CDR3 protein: CASSPLADNTGELFF. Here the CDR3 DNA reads TGTGCCAGCTCACCACTAGCGGACAACACCGGGGAGCTGTTTTTT. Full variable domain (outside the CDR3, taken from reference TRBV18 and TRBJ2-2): NAGVMQNPRHLVRRRGQEARLRCSPMKGHSHVYWYRQLPEEGLKFMVYLQKENIIDESGMPKERFSAEFPKEGPSILRIQQVVRGDSAAYFCASSPLADNTGELFFGEGSRLTVL.

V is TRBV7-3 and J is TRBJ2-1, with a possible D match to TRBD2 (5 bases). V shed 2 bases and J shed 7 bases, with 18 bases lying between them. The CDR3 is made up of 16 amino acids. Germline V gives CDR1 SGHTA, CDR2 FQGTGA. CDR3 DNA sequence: TGTGCCAGCAGCTTACGTAGCGTACCCCCGCTTAATGAGCAGTTCTTC. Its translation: CASSLRSVPPLNEQFF.

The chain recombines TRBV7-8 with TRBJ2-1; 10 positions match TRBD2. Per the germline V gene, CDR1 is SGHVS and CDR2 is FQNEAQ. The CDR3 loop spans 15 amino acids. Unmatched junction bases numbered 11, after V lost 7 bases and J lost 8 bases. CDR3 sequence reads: CASTPRSGRTDEQFF. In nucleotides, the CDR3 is TGTGCCAGCACACCTCGTAGCGGGAGGACCGATGAGCAGTTCTTC. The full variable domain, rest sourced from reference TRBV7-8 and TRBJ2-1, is GAGVSQSPRYKVAKRGQDVALRCDPISGHVSLFWYQQALGQGPEFLTYFQNEAQLDKSGLPSDRFFAERPEGSVSTLKIQRTQQEDSAVYLCASTPRSGRTDEQFFGPGTRLTVL.

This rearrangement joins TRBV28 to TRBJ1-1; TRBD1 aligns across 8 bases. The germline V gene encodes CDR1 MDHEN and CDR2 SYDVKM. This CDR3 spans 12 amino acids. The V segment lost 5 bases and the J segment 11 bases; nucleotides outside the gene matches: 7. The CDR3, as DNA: TGTGCCAGCAGTCGGACAGGGTATAGGGCTTTCTTT. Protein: CASSRTGYRAFF.